This paragraph reports one TCR beta chain. Antigen unknown. Likely unrecorded immune exposures existed in these nominally healthy donors. The entry originates in a study of cytomegalovirus exposure and HLA in healthy donors. The study ran its PCR with 60 Vbeta and 13 Jbeta primers. Here immunoSEQ multiplex PCR was the method, and the copy in TCRdb shows in-frame clones only, minus some. The sample lists under 130,000 clones; roughly 13% were seen once. Study findings and constraints: Later, an analysis showed that TCR beta chains associated with HLA were more clonally expanded than others that were equally common. Investigators reported more than 150 TCR beta chains as tied to cytomegalovirus. Later analysis demonstrated an association between a missense DCLRE1C variant and TCR beta V- and J-gene trimming.

Trimming took off 4 bases at V and 1 base at J, with 12 bases between the two ends. CDR3 length: 14 amino acids. Germline values: CDR1 SGHNT, CDR2 YYREEE (reference sequence). Sequencing was done on a sample of PBMCs. The clonotype originates from a middle-aged man in good health and CMV-seropositive. The chain carries TRBV5-4 and TRBJ2-7; maybe TRBD1 (6 bases). CDR3 loop: CASSEWQGSYEQYF. The DNA of the CDR3 is TGTGCCAGCAGCGAATGGCAGGGGTCCTACGAGCAGTACTTC.